The 17 T cell receptor beta chains given below trace back to one sample, sequenced in a study of T-cell memory formation after mild COVID-19 (dated by TCRdb to about 2021). To prepare the library, 5' RACE was applied. TCRdb shows the sequencer as Illumina NovaSeq 6000. The public reads were reprocessed in TCRdb via fastp at Q25 and MiXCR, keeping in-frame beta chains. CDR3 protein duplicates are merged, each entry listing the most common genes and DNA. Across this sample there are a few hundred thousand distinct CDR3 sequences, with approximately 19% seen only once. Around 20% of the sample is in the top ten clones. Sequenced material: PBMCs or a T cell subset sorted from them (not recorded which). These receptors were obtained from a man between 18 and 35 years old who had mild COVID-19 (a few samples of this study predate the infection). The sample titles of this study are shuffled in the database, so cell type and time point are left out; the donor was told from shared clones.

J is TRBJ1-6 and V is TRBV20-1; no clear D. Trimming left V 0 bases short and J 8 bases short, with 14 bases between. The CDR3 is 15 amino acids. Germline V gene sequence: CDR1 DFQATT, CDR2 SNEGSKA (reference sequence). CDR3 residues: CSARDPRAGDSPLHF. In nucleotides, the CDR3 is TGCAGTGCTAGAGATCCCCGGGCCGGAGATTCACCCCTCCACTTT.

This clonotype was detected once. The chain combines TRBV5-4 with TRBJ2-5; D is possibly TRBD1 (6 bases). Germline-derived CDR1 and CDR2 are SGHNT and YYREEE (reference sequence). This CDR3 is 13 amino acids long. The V end was cut by 3 bases, the J end by 3 bases, with 9 bases between. Here the CDR3 reads CASSYWTEETQYF. As DNA, the CDR3 is TGTGCCAGCAGCTACTGGACAGAAGAGACCCAGTACTTC.

The table lists this clonotype with a few counts. This chain connects TRBV30 to TRBJ1-1; 9 bases line up with TRBD1. The CDR3 loop spans 14 amino acids. Losses at the gene ends were 3 bases for V and 5 bases for J; bases not matched to a gene: 7. CDR1 is GTSNPN, CDR2 SVGIG, per germline (reference sequence). The CDR3 DNA reads as TGTGCCTGGAGATTGGGGACAGGGAATACTGAAGCTTTCTTT. Translating gives CAWRLGTGNTEAFF.

The rearrangement uses TRBV7-3 and TRBJ2-6; tentatively, D is TRBD1 (6 bases). V was clipped by 5 bases and J by 3 bases, with 14 bases between them. The CDR3 is 16 amino acids. The germline CDR1 and CDR2 sequences are SGHTA and FQGTGA. Written as DNA, the CDR3 is TGTGCCAGCAGCAGGAATACAGGGCGTGGGGCCAACGTCCTGACTTTC. This encodes CASSRNTGRGANVLTF.

As concerns this clonotype: One base away lies a much larger clone, so this may be a sequencing read error. The chain recombines TRBV7-2 with TRBJ2-3; TRBD2 agrees at 7 bases. Germline V gene lookup returns CDR1 SGHTA and CDR2 FQGNSA. The CDR3 runs 14 residues. CDR3 in DNA: TGTGCCAGCAGCCGGGACTATTACACAGATACGCAGAATTTT. Its protein product is CASSRDYYTDTQNF.

The rearrangement links TRBV6-4 to TRBJ2-3; 9 bases fit TRBD2. Germline assignment: CDR1 MRHNA and CDR2 SNTAGT. Germline trimming cut 0 bases from V and 4 bases from J; bases unmatched to any gene: 2. The CDR3 runs 15 residues. The CDR3: CASSDSGGGADTQYF. The DNA for the CDR3 is TGTGCCAGCAGTGACTCAGGCGGGGGGGCAGATACGCAGTATTTT.

V and J are TRBV4-1 and TRBJ2-1; maybe TRBD2 (5 bases). Germline V CDR1 and CDR2: MGHRA, YSYEKL. CDR3 length equals 15 residues. The ends were cut back, 1 base at V and 8 bases at J, with 15 bases in the middle. The CDR3 DNA is TGCGCCAGCAGCCAAGTGGGTGCGGGTTGGTATGAGCAGTTCTTC. Translated: CASSQVGAGWYEQFF.

The chain uses TRBV12-3 or TRBV12-4 and TRBJ2-3; D call uncertain. The length of the CDR3 is 14 residues. Trimming removed 8 bases at V and 6 bases at J, with 18 bases between. This chain's CDR3 is CASWNVVLMDTQYF. Written as DNA, the CDR3 is TGTGCCAGCTGGAACGTAGTCCTTATGGATACGCAGTATTTT.

The gene calls are TRBV6-6 and TRBJ2-3, with 9 bases fitting TRBD2. The ends lost 0 bases at V and 2 bases at J; junction bases unmatched: 6. The CDR3 totals 17 residues. CDR1 MNHNY and CDR2 SVGAGI come from the germline V gene (reference sequence). For the CDR3, the DNA is TGTGCCAGCAGTTACTCCGCTAGCGGGGATAACACAGATACGCAGTATTTT. Translating it yields CASSYSASGDNTDTQYF.

In this sample, this clonotype turned up a few times. This rearrangement joins TRBV5-1 to TRBJ2-5, with D hard to call. Per germline, CDR1 SGHRS and CDR2 YFSETQ. This CDR3 region has 15 residues. Trimming cost V 4 bases and J 4 bases, with 17 bases left between them. The CDR3 region has the DNA TGCGCCAGCAGCACCTTCCGACCTCCTGCAGAGACCCAGTACTTC. Its translation: CASSTFRPPAETQYF.

The V gene is TRBV9, the J gene TRBJ2-3; D is possibly TRBD2 (5 bases). Trimming shortened V by 1 base and J by 6 bases, and 15 bases separated the two germline ends. From germline, CDR1 is SGDLS and CDR2 YYNGEE. The CDR3 has 15 amino acids. CDR3 sequence reads: CASSVMGEVWDTQYF. Written as DNA, the CDR3 is TGTGCCAGCAGCGTAATGGGAGAAGTCTGGGATACGCAGTATTTT.

This clonotype was seen more than once but under ten times. The rearrangement links TRBV14 to TRBJ2-3, with no clear D. This CDR3 has 16 amino acids. Germline V CDR1 and CDR2: SGHDN, FVKESK. V lost 2 bases and J 0 bases, leaving 12 bases between the germline ends. CDR3 nucleotides: TGTGCCAGCAGCCAAATCGGACGGCCAAGCACAGATACGCAGTATTTT. Amino acids: CASSQIGRPSTDTQYF.

This clonotype was seen a handful of times. The chain combines TRBV6-2 or TRBV6-3 with TRBJ2-1; D gene uncertain. The CDR3 is 15 residues long. Trimming stripped 2 bases from V and 3 bases from J, with 11 bases between. CDR1 and CDR2 (germline): MNHEY, SVGEGT. The CDR3 sequence: CASSYGQMVYNEQFF. The CDR3 nucleotides read TGTGCCAGCAGTTACGGGCAGATGGTCTACAATGAGCAGTTCTTC.

This clonotype was counted a few times. The chain couples TRBV7-9 to TRBJ2-6; no clear D gene. V was shortened by 5 bases and J by 0 bases, with 8 bases between the two germline ends. Germline-derived CDR1 and CDR2 are SEHNR and FQNEAQ (reference sequence). The length of the CDR3 is 15 residues. The CDR3 DNA sequence: TGTGCCAGCAGCCAATACAGCTCTGGGGCCAACGTCCTGACTTTC. Protein sequence: CASSQYSSGANVLTF.

This clonotype was seen ten or more times. J is TRBJ2-2 and V is TRBV28; possibly TRBD1 for D (6 bases). Between the trimmed V and J ends, which lost 7 bases and 2 bases, there was a span of 8 bases. CDR3 size: 13 residues. Germline-derived CDR1 and CDR2 are MDHEN and SYDVKM. The CDR3 here is CASKGTNTGELFF. The CDR3 DNA sequence: TGTGCCAGCAAGGGGACAAACACCGGGGAGCTGTTTTTT. The full variable domain, its missing parts supplied by reference TRBV28 and TRBJ2-2, is DVKVTQSSRYLVKRTGEKVFLECVQDMDHENMFWYRQDPGLGLRLIYFSYDVKMKEKGDIPEGYSVSREKKERFSLILESASTNQTSMYLCASKGTNTGELFFGEGSRLTVL.

This clonotype was seen a handful of times. The rearrangement joins TRBV4-2 to TRBJ1-1; 7 positions agree with TRBD1. V dropped 4 bases and J dropped 4; count of bases not matched to a gene: 6. Germline CDR1 LGHNA, CDR2 YNFKEQ. This CDR3 has 14 amino acids. The CDR3 bases are TGTGCCAGCAGCCGCGACAGGGCAAGCACTGAAGCTTTCTTT. Translating it yields CASSRDRASTEAFF.

V usage is TRBV5-1 and J usage is TRBJ1-1; D perhaps matches TRBD1 (5 bases). CDR3 length: 13 amino acids. The V end lost 7 bases, the J end lost 3 bases, and 13 bases lay between the germline ends. Germline V gives CDR1 SGHRS, CDR2 YFSETQ. CDR3 sequence: CASGSGGYTEAFF. The CDR3 DNA reads TGCGCCAGCGGCTCCGGGGGGTACACTGAAGCTTTCTTT.